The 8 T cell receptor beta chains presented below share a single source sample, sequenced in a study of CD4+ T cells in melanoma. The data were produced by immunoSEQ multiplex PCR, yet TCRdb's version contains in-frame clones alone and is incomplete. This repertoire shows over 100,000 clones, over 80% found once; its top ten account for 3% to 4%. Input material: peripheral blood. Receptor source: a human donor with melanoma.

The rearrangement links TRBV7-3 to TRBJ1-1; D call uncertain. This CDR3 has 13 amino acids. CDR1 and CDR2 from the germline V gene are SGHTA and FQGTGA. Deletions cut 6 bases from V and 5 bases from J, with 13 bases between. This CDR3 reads CASSTNWRTEAFF. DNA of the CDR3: TGTGCCAGCAGTACCAATTGGAGAACTGAAGCTTTCTTT.

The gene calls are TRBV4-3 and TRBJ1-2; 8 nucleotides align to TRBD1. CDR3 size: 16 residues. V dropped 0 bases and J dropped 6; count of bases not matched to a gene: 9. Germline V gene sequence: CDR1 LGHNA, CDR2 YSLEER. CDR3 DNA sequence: TGCGCCAGCAGCCAAGATCGATGGACAGGGTTGCATGGCTACACCTTC. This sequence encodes CASSQDRWTGLHGYTF.

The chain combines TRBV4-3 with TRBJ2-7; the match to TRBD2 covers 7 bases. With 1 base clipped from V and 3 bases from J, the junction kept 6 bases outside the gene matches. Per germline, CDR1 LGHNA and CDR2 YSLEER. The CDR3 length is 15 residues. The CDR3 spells CASSQAPRGFYEQYF. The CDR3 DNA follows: TGCGCCAGCAGCCAAGCTCCGCGGGGGTTCTACGAGCAGTACTTC.

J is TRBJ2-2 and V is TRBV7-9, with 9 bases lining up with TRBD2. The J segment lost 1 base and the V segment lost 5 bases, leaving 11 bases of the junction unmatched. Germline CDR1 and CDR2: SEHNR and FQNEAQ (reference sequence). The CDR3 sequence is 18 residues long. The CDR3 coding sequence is TGTGCCAGCAGCCCTGCTCTAGCGGGATACGAGAACACCGGGGAGCTGTTTTTT. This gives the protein CASSPALAGYENTGELFF.

The DNA of the CDR3 is TGTGCCAGCAGTTACAGGCAGCAGGGGAATACGCAGTATTTT. This sequence encodes CASSYRQQGNTQYF. The rearrangement links TRBV6-5 to TRBJ2-3; maybe TRBD1 (6 bases). The CDR3 runs 14 residues. V gave up 2 bases and J gave up 7 bases, with 13 bases separating them. Germline V CDR1 and CDR2: MNHEY, SVGAGI.

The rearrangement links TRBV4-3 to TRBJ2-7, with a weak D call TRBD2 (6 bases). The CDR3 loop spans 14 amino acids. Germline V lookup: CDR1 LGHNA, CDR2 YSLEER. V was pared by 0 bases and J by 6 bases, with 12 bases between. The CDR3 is CASSQERGYSEQYF. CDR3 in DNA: TGCGCCAGCAGCCAAGAACGGGGGTATAGCGAGCAGTACTTC.

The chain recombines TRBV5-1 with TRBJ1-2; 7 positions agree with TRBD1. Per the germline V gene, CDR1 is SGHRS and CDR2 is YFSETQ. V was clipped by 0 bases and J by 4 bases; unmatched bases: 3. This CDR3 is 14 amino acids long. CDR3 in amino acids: CASSLDRGAYGYTF. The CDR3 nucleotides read TGCGCCAGCAGCTTGGACAGGGGCGCCTATGGCTACACCTTC.

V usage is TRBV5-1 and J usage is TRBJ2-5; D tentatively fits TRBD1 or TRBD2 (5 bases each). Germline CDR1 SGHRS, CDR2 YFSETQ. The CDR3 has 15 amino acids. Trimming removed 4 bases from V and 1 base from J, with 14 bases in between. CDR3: CASSRTLGTQETQYF. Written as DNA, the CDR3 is TGCGCCAGCAGCCGGACCCTAGGGACCCAAGAGACCCAGTACTTC.